The clone carrying this T cell receptor beta chain was seen only a few times. What it binds is not known. The CDR3 runs to 16 residues. The germline CDR1 and CDR2 sequences are MNHNS and SASEGT. V was cut by 2 bases and J by 8 bases, with 19 bases left in between. These data come from a study of blood T cells in healthy people across ages. Study outcomes and limitations: TCR beta diversity, measured per million T cells, fell in a roughly linear way with age.

Donation came from healthy Caucasian individuals in Russia who were aged 6 to 90. No fewer than 5 micrograms of total RNA were isolated from every sample. A J-beta primer mix and a sample-barcoded 5' primer were used in a second PCR of about 7 to 12 cycles. Unique molecular identifiers of 12 random nucleotides labeled each cDNA. Via MiXCR, TCRdb re-called the 5' RACE reads, giving one row per CDR3 protein. The table records around 1,800,000 distinct CDR3 sequences, roughly two fifths of them present only once. The sequence was obtained from a human donor in good health. Material for sequencing was blood. The rearrangement links TRBV6-1 to TRBJ1-5; D is perhaps TRBD1 (5 bases). The chain's CDR3 is CASSEIQGVYDEPQHF. As DNA, the CDR3 is TGTGCCAGCAGTGAAATTCAGGGAGTTTACGATGAGCCCCAGCATTTT.